What follows are 28 T cell receptor beta chains derived from one specimen sequenced in a study of blood T cells in healthy people across ages. Primers used in a second PCR of roughly 6 to 11 cycles were a sample-barcoded 5' primer and a J-beta primer mix. TCRdb reprocessed the 5' RACE reads via MiXCR and lists one record per CDR3 protein. The table has nearly 800,000 distinct CDR3 sequences, roughly 25% seen once. These sequences were also reported in another study, on T cells of mothers and their children.

Material: blood. The receptors here all came from a boy younger than 18 in good health.

Only a few counts were recorded for this clonotype. This rearrangement joins TRBV6-5 to TRBJ1-6, with D possibly TRBD1 on 5 matching bases. CDR3 size: 14 residues. Germline V gene lookup returns CDR1 MNHEY and CDR2 SVGAGI. V was pared by 2 bases and J by 9 bases, with 11 bases between. CDR3 in amino acids: CASSYGTNVSPLHF. The CDR3 DNA is TGTGCCAGCAGTTACGGGACTAACGTTTCACCCCTCCACTTT.

The genes are TRBV29-1 and TRBJ1-3, with unresolved D. Per germline, CDR1 SQVTM and CDR2 ANQGSEA. V was pared by 5 bases and J by 5 bases, with 16 bases between. The CDR3 is made up of 14 amino acids. CDR3 nucleotide sequence: TGCAGCGTTCTCATCCGGGCCCAGAGAAACACCATATATTTT. Amino acids: CSVLIRAQRNTIYF.

This clonotype was counted a few times. The CDR3 here is CASSYGGSEAKNIQYF. In nucleotides, the CDR3 is TGCGCCAGCAGCTACGGAGGCAGCGAAGCCAAAAACATTCAGTACTTC. The rearrangement joins TRBV5-1 to TRBJ2-4; D is perhaps TRBD2 (5 bases). Germline CDR1 and CDR2: SGHRS and YFSETQ. The CDR3 is made up of 16 amino acids. V dropped 3 bases and J dropped 0 bases, with 13 bases sitting between them.

This clonotype was seen only a few times. This chain connects TRBV5-5 to TRBJ1-1; TRBD1 matches at 11 bases. The V segment lost 4 bases and the J segment 2 bases; nucleotides outside the gene matches: 7. This CDR3 has 16 amino acids. Germline V gene data show CDR1 as SGHKS and CDR2 as YYEKEE (reference sequence). The CDR3 DNA is TGTGCCAGCAGCCGGACAGGGGGCGCCGGAAACACTGAAGCTTTCTTT. Its translation: CASSRTGGAGNTEAFF.

V gene TRBV11-2 combines with J gene TRBJ2-6, with D possibly being TRBD1 or TRBD2 (11 bases each). Germline V gene lookup returns CDR1 SGHAT and CDR2 FQNNGV. The CDR3 is 21 amino acids. Between the trimmed V and J ends, which lost 7 bases and 0 bases, there was a span of 28 bases. CDR3 DNA: TGTGCCAGCATCTTGGACAGGGGGCTAGCGGGAGGAAGCTCTGGGGCCAACGTCCTGACTTTC. Translating it yields CASILDRGLAGGSSGANVLTF. Full variable domain (outside the CDR3, taken from reference TRBV11-2 and TRBJ2-6): EAGVAQSPRYKIIEKRQSVAFWCNPISGHATLYWYQQILGQGPKLLIQFQNNGVVDDSQLPKDRFSAERLKGVDSTLKIQPAKLEDSAVYLCASILDRGLAGGSSGANVLTFGAGSRLTVL.

The chain employs TRBV20-1 and TRBJ2-7; tentatively, D is TRBD1 (5 bases). From germline, CDR1 is DFQATT and CDR2 SNEGSKA (reference sequence). Trimming took 5 bases from V and 6 from J, leaving 20 bases between them. This CDR3 region has 14 residues. The CDR3, as DNA: TGCAGTGCTTGCAGGGAAGTAATTTCTTCCGAGCAGTACTTC. It specifies CSACREVISSEQYF.

The sample holds a few counts of this clonotype. This chain connects TRBV2 to TRBJ1-5; 7 bases are a match to TRBD1. V shed 6 bases, J shed 11 bases, and the junction held 10 bases outside the gene matches. The germline gives CDR1 SNHLY, CDR2 FYNNEI. This CDR3 region has 13 residues. The DNA for the CDR3 is TGTGCCAGCAGCCCTCAGGGGGGGGCCGCCCAGCATTTT. Translation gives CASSPQGGAAQHF.

This clonotype was seen a handful of times. The rearrangement uses TRBV10-3 and TRBJ2-5, with 13 bases matching TRBD2. The closer fit of TRBJ2-7 to the DNA end suggests the J call may be wrong. Germline CDR1 is ENHRY and CDR2 is SYGVKD. The CDR3 has 15 residues. Written as DNA, the CDR3 is TGTGCCATCAGTGAAGGGACTAGCGGGACCTACGAGCAGTACTTC. Its translation: CAISEGTSGTYEQYF.

This clonotype was observed a few times. CDR3: CASSNPGQGQQYF. In DNA form, the CDR3 reads TGTGCCAGCAGCAATCCGGGACAGGGGCAGCAGTACTTC. The rearrangement uses TRBV28 and TRBJ2-7, with TRBD1 matching over 10 bases. CDR3 length: 13 residues. Losses at the gene ends were 6 bases for V and 8 bases for J; bases not matched to a gene: 7. CDR1 and CDR2 from the germline V gene are MDHEN and SYDVKM.

The rearrangement joins TRBV5-1 to TRBJ1-1, with D unclear. The germline CDR1 and CDR2 sequences are SGHRS and YFSETQ. V lost 3 bases and J 4 bases, leaving 13 bases between the germline ends. The CDR3 totals 14 residues. The DNA for the CDR3 is TGCGCCAGCAGCTCAGATGAATGGGGCACTGAAGCTTTCTTT. Its protein is CASSSDEWGTEAFF.

The CDR3 DNA follows: TGTGCCAGCGGATTCCTCCGACAGGGGTCCTTCTACAATGAGCAGTTCTTC. Translation gives CASGFLRQGSFYNEQFF. This rearrangement joins TRBV28 to TRBJ2-1; 8 bases match TRBD1. After removal of 8 bases from V and 3 bases from J, the junction contained 15 bases not matched to a gene. Germline CDR1 MDHEN, CDR2 SYDVKM. The CDR3 has 17 amino acids. Supplemented by reference TRBV28 and TRBJ2-1, the full variable domain reads DVKVTQSSRYLVKRTGEKVFLECVQDMDHENMFWYRQDPGLGLRLIYFSYDVKMKEKGDIPEGYSVSREKKERFSLILESASTNQTSMYLCASGFLRQGSFYNEQFFGPGTRLTVL.

This clonotype was recorded a few times. The chain employs TRBV9 and TRBJ1-2, with 7 bases that match TRBD1. The CDR3 has 14 amino acids. The V gene's germline CDR1 is SGDLS and CDR2 YYNGEE. V was clipped by 0 bases and J by 4 bases; unmatched bases: 3. Here the CDR3 DNA reads TGTGCCAGCAGCGTAGAAGGGGGCTCCTATGGCTACACCTTC. Amino acid sequence: CASSVEGGSYGYTF.

A few counts support this clonotype. V is TRBV27 and J is TRBJ2-1; 11 nucleotides agree with TRBD2. In germline, CDR1 is MNHEY, CDR2 SMNVEV (reference sequence). The CDR3 extends over 16 amino acids. J was trimmed by 5 bases and V by 5 bases; bases with no gene match: 8. The CDR3 sequence is CASSQILAGGNNEQFF. In DNA, the CDR3 is TGTGCCAGCAGTCAAATTCTAGCGGGAGGAAACAATGAGCAGTTCTTC.

V and J are TRBV19 and TRBJ1-5; TRBD1 might be the D (5 bases). This CDR3 spans 14 amino acids. Trimming pared 7 bases from V and 4 bases from J, leaving 14 bases between. Germline values: CDR1 LNHDA, CDR2 SQIVND (reference sequence). The CDR3 loop reads CASKLGAGNQPQHF. The CDR3 nucleotides read TGTGCCAGTAAGCTTGGGGCCGGGAATCAGCCCCAGCATTTT.

The chain has TRBV20-1 and TRBJ2-1; D is perhaps TRBD2 (6 bases). TRBJ2-7 explains the end of the DNA better; the J call may be wrong. CDR3 length: 14 residues. Germline V CDR1 and CDR2: DFQATT, SNEGSKA (reference sequence). The CDR3 sequence: CSASLAGPSYEQYF. For the CDR3, the DNA is TGCAGTGCTAGCCTCGCGGGGCCCTCCTACGAGCAGTACTTC.

This clonotype turned up a few times. The genes are TRBV7-2 and TRBJ1-6, with unresolved D. The V gene lost 0 bases and the J gene lost 2 bases, with 8 bases spanning the gap. CDR1 and CDR2 (germline): SGHTA, FQGNSA. The CDR3 extends over 16 amino acids. CDR3: CASSLARTAYNSPLHF. As DNA, the CDR3 is TGTGCCAGCAGCTTAGCTAGAACAGCCTATAATTCACCCCTCCACTTT.

V gene TRBV3-1 combines with J gene TRBJ1-5, with D maybe TRBD1 (5 bases). CDR1 is LGHDT and CDR2 is YNNKEL in the germline V gene (reference sequence). Trimming removed 4 bases from V and 3 bases from J, with 16 bases in between. CDR3 length equals 16 residues. The CDR3 bases are TGTGCCAGCAGCCCCGGGGCCCAGATCTTCAATCAGCCCCAGCATTTT. This encodes CASSPGAQIFNQPQHF.

J is TRBJ2-3 and V is TRBV29-1; TRBD2 matches 13 bases. This CDR3 is 18 amino acids long. Trimming cost V 5 bases and J 5 bases; bases outside gene matches: 16. Per germline, CDR1 SQVTM and CDR2 ANQGSEA. CDR3 residues: CSVFGGTSGALRGDTQYF. The DNA of the CDR3 is TGCAGCGTTTTTGGTGGGACTAGCGGGGCCCTACGGGGAGATACGCAGTATTTT.

V gene TRBV19 combines with J gene TRBJ2-5; D remains unclear. In germline, CDR1 is LNHDA, CDR2 SQIVND (reference sequence). V lost 3 bases and J 11 bases, leaving 13 bases between the germline ends. This CDR3 is built from 12 residues. The CDR3 DNA sequence: TGTGCCAGTAGTATGGGTGGTTACAAGCAGTACTTC. The encoded protein is CASSMGGYKQYF.

This clonotype was recorded a few times. The chain employs TRBV5-6 and TRBJ2-5; D gene unclear. Deletions cut 0 bases from V and 5 bases from J, with 8 bases between. Germline CDR1 reads SGHDT; CDR2 reads YYEEEE. The CDR3 runs 13 residues. The CDR3 reads CASSLVSEETQYF. CDR3 DNA: TGTGCCAGCAGCTTGGTCTCGGAGGAGACCCAGTACTTC.

This clonotype has just a few counts. DNA for the CDR3: TGTGCCAGCAGCGCATTAATTGACGAGCAGTACTTC. Protein: CASSALIDEQYF. This sequence joins TRBV5-6 and TRBJ2-7, with D hard to call. Trimming took off 4 bases at V and 5 bases at J, with 10 bases between the two ends. CDR1 and CDR2 from the germline V gene are SGHDT and YYEEEE. The CDR3 runs 12 residues.

The chain is built from TRBV12-3 or TRBV12-4 and TRBJ2-7; tentative D call: TRBD2 (7 bases). The CDR3 has 15 amino acids. The ends were cut back, 2 bases at V and 3 bases at J, with 14 bases in the middle. The DNA for the CDR3 is TGTGCCAGCAGTTTAAAGGAGGGAGGGGGCTACGAGCAGTACTTC. Translating gives CASSLKEGGGYEQYF.

This clonotype has only a few counts. The rearrangement uses TRBV6-2 or TRBV6-3 and TRBJ2-5; no definite D call. The CDR3 spans 12 residues. V lost 3 bases and J lost 5, with 7 bases in between. Looked up from germline, CDR1 is MNHEY and CDR2 is SVGEGT. CDR3 sequence reads: CASSYIVETQYF. Here the CDR3 DNA reads TGTGCCAGCAGTTATATTGTCGAGACCCAGTACTTC.

CDR3 region: CASSLVPGRFSTEKLFF. In DNA form, the CDR3 reads TGTGCCAGCAGCTTAGTTCCAGGCCGTTTTAGTACTGAAAAACTGTTTTTT. V and J are TRBV7-2 and TRBJ1-4; D ambiguous. CDR3 length: 17 amino acids. The ends were cut back, 1 base at V and 7 bases at J, with 19 bases in the middle. Per the germline V gene, CDR1 is SGHTA and CDR2 is FQGNSA.

This clonotype was detected only once. The chain has TRBV4-3 and TRBJ1-1; D is undetermined. The CDR3 covers 14 residues. Germline V lookup: CDR1 LGHNA, CDR2 YSLEER. Trimming cost V 4 bases and J 6 bases, with 15 bases left between them. CDR3 in amino acids: CASSPTARYPEAFF. The CDR3 DNA reads TGCGCCAGCAGCCCAACTGCGCGGTACCCTGAAGCTTTCTTT.

A few counts support this clonotype. The V and J genes are TRBV28 and TRBJ2-4, with TRBD1 as a possible D gene (6 bases). In germline, CDR1 is MDHEN, CDR2 SYDVKM. The germline V and J ends were trimmed by 5 bases and 6 bases, with 23 bases remaining between them. CDR3 size: 17 residues. CDR3 protein: CASSTRGLGAKRNIQYF. CDR3 DNA: TGTGCCAGCAGTACACGCGGACTGGGGGCGAAGCGAAACATTCAGTACTTC.

This chain uses TRBV20-1 with TRBJ1-2; D is perhaps TRBD1 (5 bases). V was pared by 2 bases and J by 8 bases, with 21 bases between. The length of the CDR3 is 15 residues. Looked up from germline, CDR1 is DFQATT and CDR2 is SNEGSKA (reference sequence). CDR3 in amino acids: CSARSREGTPRGYTF. CDR3 DNA sequence: TGCAGTGCTAGAAGTAGGGAGGGGACGCCGAGGGGCTACACCTTC.

In its sample, this clonotype was seen a few times. This rearrangement joins TRBV7-2 to TRBJ1-2; D unclear. CDR1 and CDR2 from the germline V gene are SGHTA and FQGNSA. Trimming took off 4 bases at V and 1 base at J, with 7 bases between the two ends. There are 13 residues in the CDR3. CDR3 in DNA: TGTGCCAGCAGCTCTTACATTAACTATGGCTACACCTTC. Translated, it gives CASSSYINYGYTF. Full variable domain (remainder filled in from reference TRBV7-2 and TRBJ1-2): GAGVSQSPSNKVTEKGKDVELRCDPISGHTALYWYRQSLGQGLEFLIYFQGNSAPDKSGLPSDRFSAERTGGSVSTLTIQRTQQEDSAVYLCASSSYINYGYTFGSGTRLTVV.